This T cell receptor beta chain was profiled in a study of human T cells and chemical hapten exposure. About the study: Yields of TCR per sample differed, chiefly owing to small differences in pooled library volume.

Individual cDNA molecules (in the library) carried attached unique molecular identifiers. As processed by the authors: Per sample, the median was around 100,000 TCRs, with values from roughly 23,000 to 700,000. MiXCR was run by TCRdb on the RACE reads, yielding one entry per CDR3 protein. The V and J calls come from TCRdb's annotation, not from the publication. Of around 45,000 distinct CDR3 sequences in the sample, approximately 4.8% were seen once. This clonotype was counted ten times or more. Its antigen is unidentified. The CDR3 is made up of 17 amino acids. Trimming removed 4 bases at V and 3 bases at J, with 21 bases between. CDR1 is SEHNR and CDR2 is FQNEAQ in the germline V gene (reference sequence). Whole-study findings and limits: Sensitization with DPC brought no change to TCRs above 1 in 1000 in frequency.

Time point in this sample: healthy volunteer bleed at 2 weeks. Unseparated into fractions, whole blood served as the source from which total RNA was extracted. The sequenced material came from whole blood. This receptor was identified in a human donor in good health. Some clones in this sample may be carry-over from other donors' samples. The chain joins TRBV7-9 to TRBJ1-2; maybe TRBD1 (6 bases). CDR3: CASSSRNGWGQDYGYTF. For the CDR3, the DNA is TGTGCCAGCAGCTCCCGGAACGGTTGGGGGCAGGACTATGGCTACACCTTC.